This T cell receptor beta chain was identified in a study of shared clonotypes between healthy human individuals (dated by TCRdb to the early 2020s). Study-wide context: The cohort included a few men and a couple of women between 18 and 49 years of age. For each donor, CD4 naive and CD4 memory were each given three plates, CD8 naive was given two plates, and CD8 memory was given one plate. To estimate repertoire size and how much clonotype sharing occurs between individuals, the study deeply sequenced the blood TCR repertoires of about five healthy adults. To increase sequencing depth and limit assay-specific biases, TCR repertoire library preparation and sequencing were carried out by different laboratories using diverse techniques. Between about 0.8 and 9 billion PBMCs per donor were obtained by leukapheresis.

The CDR3 starts with the cysteine, ends with the phenylalanine, and has 13 residues. The DNA shown is the 39-base CDR3, in frame from base 1. V is clipped by 6 bases and J by 4 bases, and the sequence between their germline boundaries is 10 bases long. Via the germline V gene (reference sequence), CDR1 is LNHDA and CDR2 SQIVND. Summary of the overall study and its limitations: Naive subsets generally had larger estimated clonotype richness than memory subsets. Because the study included a small number of donors, the genetic and exposure-history diversity represented was limited. Higher generation probabilities were observed for clonotypes shared by all four sorted-subset donors than for non-shared clonotypes. Based on pairwise subsampling, the degree of clonotype sharing among donors was expected to be affected by sequencing depth. Rarefaction of sorted-subset datasets indicated incomplete sequencing despite the large sequencing depth. Across a few donors, approximately 4.6% of naive CD4, 3.5% of naive CD8, roughly 2.3% of memory CD4, and under 0.45% of memory CD8 clonotypes were shared. Only blood was sampled, and tissue TCR repertoires likely differ from those in blood.

The donors were healthy, HIV-negative adults with no recently reported acute infections or vaccinations. Every donor was a Caucasian adult residing in Nashville, Tennessee, USA. Magnetic negative selection was used to enrich CD4+ T cells, after which naive cells were positively selected on CD45RA and the negative fraction became the memory subset. After blood collection by leukapheresis, PBMCs were isolated using Ficoll-Histopaque density gradient centrifugation and then cryopreserved in the vapor phase of liquid nitrogen. Analytical flow cytometry was used to check the purity and quantity of every magnetically sorted T cell population. Each sorted fraction had its genomic DNA isolated and then quantified by UV absorbance on a Nanodrop 2000c. TCR CDR3 regions were amplified from genomic DNA by multiplex PCR using the deep immunoSEQ assay. For each cell subset, the extracted genomic DNA was distributed evenly across all wells of several immunoSEQ 96-well plates, and each plate served as one replicate. For sorted subsets, each replicate PCR was loaded with roughly 0.2 ug genomic DNA, equivalent to about 30,000 T cell genomes. Purified libraries were quantified with a Qubit 3.0 fluorometer, sized on a Bioanalyzer 2100, and re-quantified with the KAPA Library Quantification kit. Each immunoSEQ 96-well plate was sequenced on its own single-read 150-cycle Illumina NextSeq 550 flow cell. The study's own analysis went as follows. Because the immunoSEQ output held only junctional sequences and lacked quality scores, the filtering could not match the filtering applied to full-length reads. To assign V/J genes and CDR3, sequences were annotated using PyIR, a Python wrapper for IgBLAST v1.9, with IMGT germline references. Reads were filtered out if the reads had weak V/J assignments (E-value above 1e-6), no CDR3, stop codons, out-of-frame junctions, or ambiguous translated residues. V3J clonotypes were defined as sequences sharing the same inferred V gene, J gene, and CDR3 amino acid sequence. The percentage overlap between two repertoires was calculated by dividing the number of shared unique clonotypes by the size of the smaller repertoire. Repertoire richness was assessed with RTK rarefaction, the Chao1 estimator, and Recon v2.1 estimates of unobserved clonotypes. OLGA was used to compute generation probabilities for all TCRbeta clonotypes that the gDNA method yielded from a handful of donors. TCRdb provides this immuneACCESS table in a form limited to in-frame rearrangements. Some clones are lacking; in checked studies, under half of them reflect an unresolved V gene, and why the rest are absent is not known. For V, J and clone size, that table is used; D and trimming come from the DNA. Present in this sample are over a million clones, more than 75% of which were seen just once. The ten largest clonotypes hold about 0.52% of the sample.

This clone was counted a few times. What antigen it recognizes has not been identified. No quality values exist for individual bases; no much larger clone is one base distant. The TCR originated in a young man in good health. Some clones in this sample may be carry-over from other donors' samples. Sequencing was performed on memory CD4+ T cells from PBMCs. The label giving this sample's cell subset or site can be read as: CD45RA-negative fraction. The sequence joins TRBV19 to TRBJ1-5; no D gene can be assigned with confidence. The sequenced DNA is TGTGCCAGTAGGAGGCAACCGAATCAGCCCCAGCATTTT. Its protein reads: CASRRQPNQPQHF. When the CDR3 is completed using the reference TRBV19 and TRBJ1-5 genes on either side, the full variable domain is DGGITQSPKYLFRKEGQNVTLSCEQNLNHDAMYWYRQDPGQGLRLIYYSQIVNDFQKGDIAEGYSVSREKKESFPLTVTSAQKNPTAFYLCASRRQPNQPQHFGDGTRLSIL.